This paragraph reports one T cell receptor beta chain. Its target is not known. The data stem from a study of cytomegalovirus exposure and HLA in healthy donors. About the study: The 120 validation repertoires used the same platform as the 550 to 800 first-cohort repertoires (as reported by a later analysis). Study-level results: Reports showed the classifier diagnosing cytomegalovirus status with high specificity and sensitivity. Researchers counted 150 to 200 TCR beta chains as cytomegalovirus-associated.

Sequencing used immunoSEQ multiplex PCR; TCRdb keeps in-frame clones, though not all of them. The sample contains about 160,000 clones, around four fifths of which appear only once. CDR3 length equals 14 residues. Between the trimmed V and J ends, which lost 7 bases and 0 bases, there was a span of 10 bases. Germline V lookup: CDR1 MNHNY, CDR2 SVGAGI (reference sequence). Specimen: PBMCs. The receptor's source is a man aged 25-40 years in good health and CMV-seropositive. This rearrangement joins TRBV6-6 to TRBJ1-5; unclear D gene. CDR3 loop: CASKLTSSNQPQHF. The CDR3 DNA follows: TGTGCCAGCAAATTGACATCTAGCAATCAGCCCCAGCATTTT.